This T cell receptor (beta chain) was recorded in a study of early T cells in non-severe SARS-CoV-2 infection. Overall study: Sequencing targeted bulk RNA from unsorted whole blood, leaving chains unpaired.

TCRdb re-called the 5' RACE reads with MiXCR, one entry per CDR3 protein. The sample includes under 60,000 distinct CDR3 sequences, less than 9.5% of them seen just once. The table lists this clonotype with many counts. This CDR3 spans 15 amino acids. CDR1 and CDR2 from the germline V gene are SGHVS and FNYEAQ. V trimming: 1 base; J trimming: 2 bases; junction bases outside the gene matches: 2. Source: whole blood, taken at baseline. The chain links TRBV7-6 to TRBJ2-3; 8 positions match TRBD1. The TCR comes from an adult who was a healthcare worker with PCR-confirmed SARS-CoV-2 infection or an uninfected control (not recorded which). Here the CDR3 reads CASSLGTGFTDTQYF. In DNA, the CDR3 is TGTGCCAGCAGCTTAGGGACAGGGTTCACAGATACGCAGTATTTT.